The following is a T cell receptor beta chain sequence with its context. No antigen is known for it. Germline V gives CDR1 MNHNY, CDR2 SVGAGI (reference sequence). This CDR3 is built from 15 residues. J was trimmed by 2 bases and V by 3 bases; bases with no gene match: 6. The sample comes from a study of long-term antiretroviral therapy in people with HIV. Study context: The 2015 immediate-ART recommendation was preceded by the earliest samples by about a decade. Points from the study as a whole: The study found narrower CDR3 length ranges in HIV repertoires than in controls. Within the repertoire, clones expanded before ART were dominant at all time points.

Two or more post-ART PBMC samples, plus at least one pre-ART sample, were available for each donor. A v3.0 immunoSEQ assay was performed at survey level. TCRdb keeps only in-frame clones here, not all; method: immunoSEQ multiplex PCR. The sample records fewer than 40,000 clones, about 97% being singletons. This chain links TRBV6-6 with TRBJ2-7, with TRBD1 identical over 8 bases. The sequence came from a man under 40 with HIV. This specimen consisted of unsorted PBMCs, obtained 6.9 years after starting antiretroviral therapy. This CDR3 is CASSYGQGFTYEQYF. CDR3 nucleotides: TGTGCCAGCAGTTATGGACAGGGTTTTACCTACGAGCAGTACTTC.